This note documents a single TCR beta chain sequence. The antigen is undetermined. TCRdb recomputed calls from the 5' RACE reads with MiXCR, one row per CDR3 protein. The sample yields 750,000 to 850,000 distinct CDR3 sequences, around 11% seen once. The data stem from a study of CD8 T cells in ankylosing spondylitis. Study-wide results and limits: A motif in TCR beta, a set of under 10 highly homologous variants, appeared characteristic of ankylosing spondylitis blood.

The material sequenced was blood, either unsorted or a sorted T cell fraction (not recorded which). This TCR came from a male donor with ankylosing spondylitis.

The CDR3 region is CASSVAGVNQPQHF. CDR3 in DNA: TGTGCCAGCAGCGTAGCTGGGGTCAATCAGCCCCAGCATTTT. The genes are TRBV9 and TRBJ1-5, with D unclear. The CDR3 spans 14 residues. V lost 0 bases and J 3 bases, leaving 7 bases between the germline ends. CDR1 is SGDLS, CDR2 YYNGEE, per germline.